A selection of T cell receptor beta chains follows, all from one sample in a study of blood T cell repertoires in COVID-19. Sequencing used immunoSEQ multiplex PCR; TCRdb keeps in-frame clones, though not all of them. Among 300,000 to 450,000 clones listed, around 87% were seen once. The specimen sequenced was peripheral blood. The receptors were sampled from a woman aged 55-69 years with COVID-19, enrolled during active disease. Each CDR3 is given with its conserved first and last residue.

cdr3_aa j_call v_call
CSVSDRLGGYTF TRBJ1-2 TRBV29-1
CASSIRYEQYF TRBJ2-7 TRBV7-9
CASSLVGASQPQHF TRBJ1-5 TRBV27
CASSPGTGRQDTQYF TRBJ2-3 TRBV3-1/TRBV3-2
CASSYAGTGNEQFF TRBJ2-1 TRBV6-5
CASSRGKLSNTGELFF TRBJ2-2 TRBV19
CASSPQPGQGNTEAFF TRBJ1-1 TRBV18
CASRRTSGGVKADTQYF TRBJ2-3 TRBV19
CASSLPSGNYGYTF TRBJ1-2 TRBV5-5
CASSYSNSASYGYTF TRBJ1-2 TRBV6-5
CASSTGPTNEKLFF TRBJ1-4 TRBV28
CASSGTGTASSYEQYF TRBJ2-7 TRBV6-6
CASSPRGVSGGNTGELFF TRBJ2-2 TRBV4-2
CASSLGRGLHEQYF TRBJ2-7 TRBV7-9
CASSPTPAYEQYF TRBJ2-7 TRBV5-4
CAWSPRNQPQHF TRBJ1-5 TRBV30
CASSLLALYGYTF TRBJ1-2 TRBV7-8
CASSYRLAGDEQYF TRBJ2-7 TRBV6-5
CASSLQASGNTIYF TRBJ1-3 TRBV7-3
CAARSSGETQYF TRBJ2-5 TRBV2
CATSDTQGGRPQHF TRBJ1-5 TRBV24-1
CASDRTGSSYNEQFF TRBJ2-1 TRBV5-6
CASSPPLDRVHGYTF TRBJ1-2 TRBV3-1/TRBV3-2
CASSQDYKAGQARGYTF TRBJ1-2 TRBV3-1/TRBV3-2
CASSIADLRVSYF TRBJ2-4 TRBV19
CASSAGAEKLFF TRBJ1-4 TRBV6-4
CASSYSSVEKLFF TRBJ1-4 TRBV6-5